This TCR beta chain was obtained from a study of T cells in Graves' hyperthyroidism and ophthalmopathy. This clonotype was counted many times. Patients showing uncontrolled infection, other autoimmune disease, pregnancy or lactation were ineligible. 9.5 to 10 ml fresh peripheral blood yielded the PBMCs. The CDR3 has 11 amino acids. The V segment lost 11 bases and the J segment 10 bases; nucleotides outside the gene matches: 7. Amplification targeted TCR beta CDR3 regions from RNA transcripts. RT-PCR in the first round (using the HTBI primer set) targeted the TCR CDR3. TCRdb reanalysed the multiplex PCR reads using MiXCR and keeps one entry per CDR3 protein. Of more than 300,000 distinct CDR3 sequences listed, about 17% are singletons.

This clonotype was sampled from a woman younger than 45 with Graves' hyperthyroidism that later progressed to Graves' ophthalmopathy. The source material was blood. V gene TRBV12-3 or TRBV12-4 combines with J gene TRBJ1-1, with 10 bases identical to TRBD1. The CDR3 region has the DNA TGTGCCTCACGGGGGACAGGGGTAGCTTTCTTT. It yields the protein CASRGTGVAFF.